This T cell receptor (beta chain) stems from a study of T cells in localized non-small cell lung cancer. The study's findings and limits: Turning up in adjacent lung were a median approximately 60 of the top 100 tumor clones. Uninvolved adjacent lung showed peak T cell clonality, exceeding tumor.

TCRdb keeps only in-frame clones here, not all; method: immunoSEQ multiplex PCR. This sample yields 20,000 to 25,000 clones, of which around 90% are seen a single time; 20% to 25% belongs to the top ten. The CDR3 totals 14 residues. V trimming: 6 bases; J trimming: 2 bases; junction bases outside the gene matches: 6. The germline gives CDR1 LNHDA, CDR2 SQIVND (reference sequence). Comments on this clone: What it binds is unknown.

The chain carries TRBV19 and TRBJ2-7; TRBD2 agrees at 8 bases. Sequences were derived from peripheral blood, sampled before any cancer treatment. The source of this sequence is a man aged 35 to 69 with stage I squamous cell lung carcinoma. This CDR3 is CASSTSGGTYEQYF. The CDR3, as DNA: TGTGCCAGTAGCACTAGCGGAGGCACCTACGAGCAGTACTTC.